This passage covers 14 T cell receptor beta chains from one sample sequenced in a study of identical twins. TCRdb passed the 5' RACE reads through MiXCR, listing each CDR3 protein once. The data show about 240,000 distinct CDR3 sequences, about 13% seen once. The sample was also reused in another study, on yellow fever vaccine responses in identical twins.

Sequenced sample: memory (CD45RO+) T cells sorted from blood. Receptor source: a woman aged 18-29 years in good health.

The chain has TRBV20-1 and TRBJ1-4; D is unresolved. From germline, CDR1 is DFQATT and CDR2 SNEGSKA (reference sequence). V was shortened by 6 bases and J by 8 bases, with 10 bases between the two germline ends. The CDR3 covers 11 residues. The CDR3 here is CSAKRGEKLFF. The CDR3, as DNA: TGCAGTGCAAAAAGAGGGGAAAAACTGTTTTTT.

A few counts support this clonotype. The rearrangement links TRBV12-3 or TRBV12-4 to TRBJ2-3; D uncertain. V dropped 3 bases and J dropped 5 bases, with 6 bases sitting between them. This CDR3 has 12 amino acids. In nucleotides, the CDR3 is TGTGCCAGCAGTTTTTTTGGAGATACGCAGTATTTT. Amino acid sequence: CASSFFGDTQYF.

This clonotype was observed a few times. The rearrangement links TRBV11-2 to TRBJ2-1; 8 bases agree with TRBD2. CDR1 and CDR2 from the germline V gene are SGHAT and FQNNGV. CDR3 length: 14 amino acids. The V and J ends lost 5 bases and 6 bases, in that order; junction bases with no gene match: 6. Here the CDR3 DNA reads TGTGCCAGCAGCCCGGGAGGGGGGTCCAATGAGCAGTTCTTC. Translating it yields CASSPGGGSNEQFF. Together with reference TRBV11-2 and TRBJ2-1, the CDR3 gives the full variable domain: EAGVAQSPRYKIIEKRQSVAFWCNPISGHATLYWYQQILGQGPKLLIQFQNNGVVDDSQLPKDRFSAERLKGVDSTLKIQPAKLEDSAVYLCASSPGGGSNEQFFGPGTRLTVL.

This chain links TRBV20-1 with TRBJ2-7; 12 bases line up with TRBD2. This CDR3 contains 14 residues. The V segment lost 5 bases and the J segment 1 base; nucleotides outside the gene matches: 3. Germline lookup yields CDR1 DFQATT and CDR2 SNEGSKA (reference sequence). DNA for the CDR3: TGCAGTGCTCAGACTAGCGGGAGATCCTACGAGCAGTACTTC. Its protein is CSAQTSGRSYEQYF.

The sample holds many counts of this clonotype. The chain is built from TRBV12-3 or TRBV12-4 and TRBJ2-7; D is unclear. The CDR3 sequence is 11 residues long. V lost 3 bases to trimming and J lost 6 bases, with 6 bases between them. CDR3 loop: CASSFGLEQYF. CDR3 in DNA: TGTGCCAGCAGTTTTGGGCTCGAGCAGTACTTC.

This clonotype was recorded a few times. This rearrangement joins TRBV20-1 to TRBJ2-5, with TRBD1 matching 9 bases. The CDR3 is 15 amino acids. The V gene's germline CDR1 is DFQATT and CDR2 SNEGSKA (reference sequence). V lost 6 bases and J lost 5; bases outside the gene matches: 13. The CDR3 loop reads CSAGTGTGPRETQYF. DNA for the CDR3: TGCAGTGCCGGGACCGGGACAGGGCCCCGGGAGACCCAGTACTTC.

In regard to this clonotype: Possible read error: a much larger clone is one base away. The CDR3 does not end in the conserved phenylalanine or tryptophan, so this is likely a read error. The chain joins TRBV5-1 to TRBJ2-1; 7 positions match TRBD1. The length of the CDR3 is 16 residues. Germline V gene lookup returns CDR1 SGHRS and CDR2 YFSETQ. With 4 bases clipped from V and 1 base from J, the junction kept 8 bases outside the gene matches. Written as DNA, the CDR3 is TGCGCCAGCAGCCGCACAGGGGATAGGTCCTACAATGAGCAGTTCTTA. It specifies CASSRTGDRSYNEQFL.

The chain has TRBV14 and TRBJ2-1, with TRBD2 matching over 12 bases. Germline V gene data show CDR1 as SGHDN and CDR2 as FVKESK. Trimming cost V 3 bases and J 1 base; bases outside gene matches: 7. This CDR3 is built from 18 residues. In DNA form, the CDR3 reads TGTGCCAGCAGCCAGGCTACTAGCGGGAGGCGGTCCTACAATGAGCAGTTCTTC. The encoded protein is CASSQATSGRRSYNEQFF.

The V and J genes are TRBV20-1 and TRBJ2-1, with D unresolved. In germline, CDR1 is DFQATT, CDR2 SNEGSKA (reference sequence). The CDR3 is made up of 12 amino acids. V was clipped by 3 bases and J by 12 bases, with 15 bases between them. Written as DNA, the CDR3 is TGCAGTGCTAGGGAACAGTTTGTGGGGCAGTTCTTC. This gives the protein CSAREQFVGQFF.

This clonotype was recorded many times. J is TRBJ2-3 and V is TRBV3-1, with a tentative D call TRBD2 (6 bases). The ends were cut back, 3 bases at V and 0 bases at J, with 7 bases in the middle. From germline, CDR1 is LGHDT and CDR2 YNNKEL (reference sequence). The CDR3 runs 14 residues. The CDR3 reads CASSHSGSTDTQYF. CDR3 sequence (DNA): TGTGCCAGCAGCCATAGCGGTAGCACAGATACGCAGTATTTT.

This clonotype was seen more than once but under ten times. The chain carries TRBV7-2 and TRBJ2-2; no reliable D call. V was pared by 1 base and J by 0 bases, with 9 bases between. This CDR3 contains 16 residues. Germline V gene lookup returns CDR1 SGHTA and CDR2 FQGNSA. CDR3 sequence reads: CASSLVISSNTGELFF. As DNA, the CDR3 is TGTGCCAGCAGCTTAGTTATCAGCTCGAACACCGGGGAGCTGTTTTTT. The variable domain in full, with the rest retrieved from reference TRBV7-2 and TRBJ2-2, is GAGVSQSPSNKVTEKGKDVELRCDPISGHTALYWYRQSLGQGLEFLIYFQGNSAPDKSGLPSDRFSAERTGGSVSTLTIQRTQQEDSAVYLCASSLVISSNTGELFFGEGSRLTVL.

Remarks on this clonotype: This sequence may be a read error, since a much larger clone differs from it by one base. The chain is built from TRBV28 and TRBJ2-7; no clear D gene. Trimming removed 5 bases at V and 4 bases at J, with 6 bases between. Germline assignment: CDR1 MDHEN and CDR2 SYDVKM. The CDR3 runs to 11 residues. CDR3 in amino acids: CASSRKYEQYF. The CDR3 region has the DNA TGTGCCAGCAGTCGAAAGTACGAGCAGTACTTC.

This chain connects TRBV20-1 to TRBJ2-1; D is undetermined. The V and J ends lost 3 bases and 12 bases respectively, with 9 bases between them. Germline V CDR1 and CDR2: DFQATT, SNEGSKA (reference sequence). The CDR3 contains 10 residues. The CDR3 DNA reads as TGCAGTGCTAGTAGTTCAGGGCAGTTCTTC. The encoded protein is CSASSSGQFF.

The rearrangement uses TRBV28 and TRBJ1-1, with D tentatively TRBD1 (6 bases). V lost 2 bases to trimming and J lost 6 bases, with 19 bases between them. This CDR3 comprises 16 residues. Germline-derived CDR1 and CDR2 are MDHEN and SYDVKM. CDR3 DNA sequence: TGTGCCAGCAGTTTAAGGGGGGATCTTACGAGCCCTGAAGCTTTCTTT. Residues: CASSLRGDLTSPEAFF.